These 9 T cell receptor beta chains were sequenced from one sample in a study of CD8+ T cells in alopecia areata. RNA extraction was followed by reverse transcription into cDNA, which acted as the sequencing template. Assay: immunoSEQ multiplex PCR; the TCRdb copy retains only in-frame clones and omits some. The sample has more than 150,000 clones; about 50% are singletons. Source: CD8+ T cells sorted from blood, taken at week 0. These receptors all stem from a human donor with alopecia areata.

This clone was seen a few times. The chain uses TRBV6-5 and TRBJ2-1; D possibly corresponds to TRBD2 (7 bases). The CDR3 totals 15 residues. V was shortened by 4 bases and J by 2 bases, with 12 bases between the two germline ends. Germline assignment: CDR1 MNHEY and CDR2 SVGAGI. CDR3 residues: CASSSSGGPYNEQFF. CDR3 in DNA: TGTGCCAGCAGTTCCTCCGGGGGGCCCTACAATGAGCAGTTCTTC.

V gene TRBV6-5 combines with J gene TRBJ2-3; D call uncertain. The germline V gene has CDR1 MNHEY and CDR2 SVGAGI. Trimming stripped 0 bases from V and 2 bases from J, with 9 bases between. CDR3 size: 15 residues. The CDR3: CASSYSWQSTDTQYF. The CDR3 region has the DNA TGTGCCAGCAGTTACTCTTGGCAGTCCACAGATACGCAGTATTTT.

This clone was counted only a few times. V and J are TRBV19 and TRBJ2-1, with D perhaps matching TRBD1 (6 bases). There are 12 residues in the CDR3. Trimming stripped 2 bases from V and 7 bases from J, with 6 bases between. Germline lookup yields CDR1 LNHDA and CDR2 SQIVND (reference sequence). CDR3 nucleotides: TGTGCCAGTAGTATACAGGGGAATGAGCAGTTCTTC. As protein: CASSIQGNEQFF. The variable domain in full, with the rest retrieved from reference TRBV19 and TRBJ2-1, is DGGITQSPKYLFRKEGQNVTLSCEQNLNHDAMYWYRQDPGQGLRLIYYSQIVNDFQKGDIAEGYSVSREKKESFPLTVTSAQKNPTAFYLCASSIQGNEQFFGPGTRLTVL.

This rearrangement joins TRBV6-5 to TRBJ2-7; no reliable D call. V lost 7 bases, J lost 1 base, and 11 bases lay in between. The germline V gene encodes CDR1 MNHEY and CDR2 SVGAGI. The CDR3 is 13 amino acids. CDR3: CASIPAGSYEQYF. The CDR3, as DNA: TGTGCCAGCATCCCGGCCGGATCCTACGAGCAGTACTTC.

The chain links TRBV11-2 to TRBJ2-2, with 9 nucleotides matching TRBD2. Per the germline V gene, CDR1 is SGHAT and CDR2 is FQNNGV. The V and J ends lost 4 bases and 6 bases, in that order; junction bases with no gene match: 9. The CDR3 spans 16 residues. CDR3 residues: CASSSLAGARPGELFF. The CDR3 region has the DNA TGTGCCAGCAGCTCGTTAGCGGGGGCTAGACCCGGGGAGCTGTTTTTT.

The chain couples TRBV29-1 to TRBJ1-5; D gene ambiguous. The CDR3 sequence is 14 residues long. V gave up 3 bases and J gave up 2 bases, with 11 bases separating them. The germline V gene encodes CDR1 SQVTM and CDR2 ANQGSEA. The CDR3: CSVEGSWGNQPQHF. The CDR3 DNA reads as TGCAGCGTTGAGGGGTCCTGGGGCAATCAGCCCCAGCATTTT.

This clone was picked up one time. The chain uses TRBV13 and TRBJ2-3; 12 bases line up with TRBD2. V was pared by 5 bases and J by 6 bases, with 6 bases of the junction left unmatched. This CDR3 spans 15 amino acids. Germline CDR1 reads PRHDT; CDR2 reads FYEKMQ (reference sequence). CDR3 DNA sequence: TGTGCCAGCAGCCCCCGGACTAGCGGGGAGGATACGCAGTATTTT. Translated, it gives CASSPRTSGEDTQYF.

This clone was seen only a few times. V is TRBV15 and J is TRBJ2-7; 7 nucleotides agree with TRBD1. The V segment lost 0 bases and the J segment 2 bases; nucleotides outside the gene matches: 4. CDR1 and CDR2 from the germline V gene are LNHNV and YYDKDF (reference sequence). The CDR3 has 15 residues. CDR3 residues: CATSRDVGTAYEQYF. DNA for the CDR3: TGTGCCACCAGCAGAGATGTTGGGACAGCCTACGAGCAGTACTTC.

In DNA, the CDR3 is TGCAGCGTTGAAGTTTTGGGACAGATTGGAGATACGCAGTATTTT. Its translation: CSVEVLGQIGDTQYF. The chain joins TRBV29-1 to TRBJ2-3, with 7 bases identical to TRBD1. The CDR3 covers 15 residues. Germline CDR1 and CDR2: SQVTM and ANQGSEA. Unmatched junction bases numbered 9, after V lost 1 base and J lost 5 bases.